The next 21 T cell receptor beta chains were all read from a single sample in a study of blood T cells in healthy people across ages. A second PCR of 7 to 11 cycles used a sample-barcoded 5' primer and a J-beta primer mix. One entry per CDR3 protein results from TCRdb running MiXCR on the 5' RACE reads. The sample carries 600,000 to 1,000,000 distinct CDR3 sequences, roughly 60% recorded once. Sequencing used blood. Receptors were obtained from a man younger than 40 in good health.

CDR3 nucleotide sequence: TGTGCCAGCAGTTTATCCTGGGGGTGGAATGAGCAGTTCTTC. This sequence encodes CASSLSWGWNEQFF. This chain connects TRBV27 to TRBJ2-1, with D perhaps matching TRBD1 or TRBD2 (5 bases each). Between the trimmed V and J ends, which lost 0 bases and 7 bases, there was a span of 10 bases. Looked up from germline, CDR1 is MNHEY and CDR2 is SMNVEV (reference sequence). This CDR3 is built from 14 residues.

This clonotype was observed once. The CDR3 loop reads CASEGVGNVLTF. CDR3 DNA sequence: TGTGCCAGCGAGGGGGTCGGCAACGTCCTGACTTTC. V is TRBV6-1 and J is TRBJ2-6; D perhaps matches TRBD1 (6 bases). Germline lookup yields CDR1 MNHNS and CDR2 SASEGT. The CDR3 length is 12 residues. Trimming removed 8 bases at V and 9 bases at J, with 11 bases between.

V and J are TRBV5-1 and TRBJ2-1, with 10 bases that match TRBD2. Germline CDR1 reads SGHRS; CDR2 reads YFSETQ. The CDR3 spans 16 residues. J lost 2 bases, V lost 1 base, and 3 bases had no gene match. In DNA, the CDR3 is TGCGCCAGCAGCTTGACTAGCGGGACTACCTACAATGAGCAGTTCTTC. Encoded protein: CASSLTSGTTYNEQFF.

This chain uses TRBV5-1 with TRBJ2-5; 9 nucleotides align to TRBD1. This CDR3 is 14 amino acids long. J gave up 5 bases and V 3 bases, and 5 bases lay outside the gene matches. The germline gives CDR1 SGHRS, CDR2 YFSETQ. CDR3 coding DNA: TGCGCCAGCAGCTCCCGGGACAGGGTTGAGACCCAGTACTTC. It is translated as CASSSRDRVETQYF.

This chain links TRBV24-1 with TRBJ2-5; a weak D match, TRBD1 (6 bases). The J call is doubtful: the DNA matches TRBJ2-7 better. The CDR3 loop spans 12 amino acids. Germline V gene data show CDR1 as KGHDR and CDR2 as SFDVKD. CDR3 sequence (DNA): TGTGCCACCAGTGATTACAGGGACGAGCAGTACTTC. Protein sequence: CATSDYRDEQYF.

This clonotype was picked up a small number of times. This rearrangement joins TRBV13 to TRBJ2-5; D is ambiguous. The germline gives CDR1 PRHDT, CDR2 FYEKMQ (reference sequence). The length of the CDR3 is 16 residues. The V end was cut by 1 base, the J end by 0 bases, with 12 bases between. CDR3 amino acids: CASSLASGVDQETQYF. DNA of the CDR3: TGTGCCAGCAGCTTAGCGTCCGGAGTGGACCAAGAGACCCAGTACTTC.

The V gene is TRBV5-6, the J gene TRBJ2-7; D not resolved. The germline V gene has CDR1 SGHDT and CDR2 YYEEEE. V was shortened by 1 base and J by 2 bases, with 7 bases between the two germline ends. This CDR3 spans 13 amino acids. CDR3 nucleotides: TGTGCCAGCAGCTTGCCGGCCGCCTACGAGCAGTACTTC. Protein sequence: CASSLPAAYEQYF.

The genes are TRBV4-3 and TRBJ1-1; D call uncertain. Looked up from germline, CDR1 is LGHNA and CDR2 is YSLEER. This CDR3 has 14 amino acids. The V end lost 3 bases, the J end lost 1 base, and 9 bases lay between the germline ends. The CDR3 DNA follows: TGCGCCAGCAGCCATTCCCCAGCGAACACTGAAGCTTTCTTT. Translating it yields CASSHSPANTEAFF.

This chain joins TRBV2 and TRBJ1-5; 9 bases fit TRBD1. The CDR3 covers 15 residues. Looked up from germline, CDR1 is SNHLY and CDR2 is FYNNEI. V lost 1 base and J lost 7; bases outside the gene matches: 5. The CDR3 DNA follows: TGTGCCAGCAGTGAAGAGGGACAGGGAAGACAGCCCCAGCATTTT. This codes for CASSEEGQGRQPQHF.

The V gene is TRBV4-3, the J gene TRBJ2-5; D gene unclear. V lost 1 base to trimming and J lost 3 bases, with 6 bases between them. This CDR3 has 13 residues. Germline V gene data show CDR1 as LGHNA and CDR2 as YSLEER. The CDR3 DNA reads TGCGCCAGCAGCCAAGTCCTGGAAGAGACCCAGTACTTC. Its protein product is CASSQVLEETQYF.

This clonotype turned up a few times. This sequence joins TRBV20-1 and TRBJ2-5, with TRBD2 as a possible D gene (6 bases). Germline values: CDR1 DFQATT, CDR2 SNEGSKA (reference sequence). V shed 6 bases and J shed 4 bases, with 15 bases lying between them. The CDR3 is 13 residues long. The CDR3 sequence: CSAPAGLRETQYF. The CDR3 nucleotides are TGCAGTGCCCCCGCGGGACTTCGAGAGACCCAGTACTTC.

The chain couples TRBV20-1 to TRBJ1-1; the D is unclear. V dropped 5 bases and J dropped 1 base, with 17 bases sitting between them. The germline gives CDR1 DFQATT, CDR2 SNEGSKA (reference sequence). This CDR3 is built from 15 residues. CDR3 in DNA: TGCAGTGCTTTTGACTTCGGACGAGCGAACACTGAAGCTTTCTTT. It is translated as CSAFDFGRANTEAFF.

The chain recombines TRBV6-6 with TRBJ1-2; tentative D call: TRBD1 (5 bases). The germline CDR1 and CDR2 sequences are MNHNY and SVGAGI (reference sequence). V shed 6 bases and J shed 4 bases, with 12 bases lying between them. The CDR3 is made up of 13 amino acids. CDR3 bases: TGTGCCAGCAGCCCCGACAGCCGCTATGGCTACACCTTC. Residues: CASSPDSRYGYTF.

DNA for the CDR3: TGTGCCAGCAGATTCGCCTCTTCCGGGCAGTACTTC. This gives the protein CASRFASSGQYF. The chain couples TRBV7-9 to TRBJ2-4; D not certain. The V gene's germline CDR1 is SEHNR and CDR2 FQNEAQ (reference sequence). There are 12 residues in the CDR3. V was cut by 6 bases and J by 13 bases, with 16 bases left in between.

This clonotype was picked up a small number of times. The CDR3 is CASGGQGDTEAFF. The CDR3, as DNA: TGTGCCAGCGGTGGACAGGGTGACACTGAAGCTTTCTTT. The genes are TRBV7-3 and TRBJ1-1; 8 positions agree with TRBD1. The CDR3 loop spans 13 amino acids. Germline trimming cut 8 bases from V and 3 bases from J; bases unmatched to any gene: 5. Germline V gene lookup returns CDR1 SGHTA and CDR2 FQGTGA.

This chain uses TRBV7-9 with TRBJ2-1; D could derive from TRBD1 or TRBD2 (5 bases each). The V end was cut by 6 bases, the J end by 8 bases, with 20 bases between. Germline CDR1 is SEHNR and CDR2 is FQNEAQ (reference sequence). The CDR3 consists of 15 residues. CDR3 sequence reads: CASRQGGTLVYEQFF. In nucleotides, the CDR3 is TGTGCCAGCAGACAAGGTGGGACGTTAGTCTATGAGCAGTTCTTC. The complete variable domain, with remaining parts taken from reference TRBV7-9 and TRBJ2-1, reads DTGVSQNPRHKITKRGQNVTFRCDPISEHNRLYWYRQTLGQGPEFLTYFQNEAQLEKSRLLSDRFSAERPKGSFSTLEIQRTEQGDSAMYLCASRQGGTLVYEQFFGPGTRLTVL.

The rearrangement joins TRBV10-3 to TRBJ1-2; D perhaps matches TRBD1 (5 bases). Germline lookup yields CDR1 ENHRY and CDR2 SYGVKD. Trimming stripped 5 bases from V and 4 bases from J, with 14 bases between. The CDR3 covers 14 residues. CDR3 sequence reads: CAISSTGQLYGYTF. CDR3 sequence (DNA): TGTGCCATCAGTAGTACGGGGCAGCTCTATGGCTACACCTTC.

The chain employs TRBV5-1 and TRBJ2-4; a possible D gene is TRBD1 (6 bases). With the DNA end fitting TRBJ2-7 better, the J assignment may be wrong. The CDR3 length is 14 residues. The germline gives CDR1 SGHRS, CDR2 YFSETQ. The CDR3 spells CASSPSGAVYEQYF. The CDR3 DNA reads as TGCGCCAGCAGCCCCTCAGGGGCAGTCTACGAGCAGTACTTC.

Notes on this clonotype: Sequence at one end of the junction differs from germline and may be a read error. The chain is built from TRBV3-1 and TRBJ2-1, with no clear D. CDR3 length: 14 residues. CDR1 and CDR2 from the germline V gene are LGHDT and YNNKEL (reference sequence). CDR3 sequence (DNA): TGTGCCAGCAGCCCGCCAGAGGTTTACAAGGAGCAGTTCTTC. Its protein is CASSPPEVYKEQFF.

Only one count was recorded for this clonotype. The V call is TRBV5-1, the J call TRBJ2-4; D gene ambiguous. The end of the DNA aligns better with TRBJ2-7, so the J call may be wrong. The germline CDR1 and CDR2 sequences are SGHRS and YFSETQ. This CDR3 region has 15 residues. CDR3 protein: CASSQNGGDIYEQYF. CDR3 sequence (DNA): TGCGCCAGCAGTCAAAACGGCGGCGATATTTACGAGCAGTACTTC.

CDR3 amino acids: CASSLGLSITDTQYF. In DNA form, the CDR3 reads TGCGCCAGCAGCTTAGGACTATCGATCACAGATACGCAGTATTTT. The rearrangement joins TRBV5-1 to TRBJ2-3, with a possible D match to TRBD2 (6 bases). Trimming pared 2 bases from V and 2 bases from J, leaving 12 bases between. This CDR3 has 15 residues. Germline-derived CDR1 and CDR2 are SGHRS and YFSETQ.